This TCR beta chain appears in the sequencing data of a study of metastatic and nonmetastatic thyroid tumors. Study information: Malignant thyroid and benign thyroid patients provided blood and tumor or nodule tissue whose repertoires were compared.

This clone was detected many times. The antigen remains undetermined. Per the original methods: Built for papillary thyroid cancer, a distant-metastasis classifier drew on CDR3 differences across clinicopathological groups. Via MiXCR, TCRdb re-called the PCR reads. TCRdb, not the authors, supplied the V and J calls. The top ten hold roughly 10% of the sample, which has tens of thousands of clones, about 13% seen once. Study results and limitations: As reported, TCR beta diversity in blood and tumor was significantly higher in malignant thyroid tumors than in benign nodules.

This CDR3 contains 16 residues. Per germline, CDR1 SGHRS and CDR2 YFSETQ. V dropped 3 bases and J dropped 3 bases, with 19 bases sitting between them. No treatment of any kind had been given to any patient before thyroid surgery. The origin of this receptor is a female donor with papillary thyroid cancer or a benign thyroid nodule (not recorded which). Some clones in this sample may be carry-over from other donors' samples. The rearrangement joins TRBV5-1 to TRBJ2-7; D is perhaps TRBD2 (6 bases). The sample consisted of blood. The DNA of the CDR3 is TGCGCCAGCAGCTCGACAAGGGACTCTCCTTACTACGAGCAGTACTTC. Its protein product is CASSSTRDSPYYEQYF. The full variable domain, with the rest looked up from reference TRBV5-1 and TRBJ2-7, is KAGVTQTPRYLIKTRGQQVTLSCSPISGHRSVSWYQQTPGQGLQFLFEYFSETQRNKGNFPGRFSGRQFSNSRSEMNVSTLELGDSALYLCASSSTRDSPYYEQYFGPGTRLTVT.